Listed here is a single T cell receptor beta chain. Its antigen remains unidentified. Germline CDR1 is SEHNR and CDR2 is FQNEAQ (reference sequence). The CDR3 covers 17 residues. J was trimmed by 6 bases and V by 0 bases; bases with no gene match: 10. This entry comes from a study of T cell responses to AZD1222 COVID-19 vaccine. General observations from the study: In all cases, repertoires were sampled only after the peak T cell response. It was only a handful of AZD1222 recipients who were seropositive at baseline. Clonal diversity may have been underestimated, and the donors were mostly white British, with more females than males.

Profiled with immunoSEQ multiplex PCR; TCRdb holds only in-frame clones, not every one. The top ten clones hold 9% to 9.5% of a sample with roughly 70,000 clones, 89% of them seen once. This receptor was identified in an adult who received the AZD1222 COVID-19 vaccine. The chain is built from TRBV7-9 and TRBJ1-4; 7 bases match TRBD1. The sequenced sample was peripheral blood, obtained 28 days after the second AZD1222 dose. Here the CDR3 reads CASSLAVGTEGDEKLFF. In nucleotides, the CDR3 is TGTGCCAGCAGCTTAGCAGTGGGGACAGAAGGGGATGAAAAACTGTTTTTT.